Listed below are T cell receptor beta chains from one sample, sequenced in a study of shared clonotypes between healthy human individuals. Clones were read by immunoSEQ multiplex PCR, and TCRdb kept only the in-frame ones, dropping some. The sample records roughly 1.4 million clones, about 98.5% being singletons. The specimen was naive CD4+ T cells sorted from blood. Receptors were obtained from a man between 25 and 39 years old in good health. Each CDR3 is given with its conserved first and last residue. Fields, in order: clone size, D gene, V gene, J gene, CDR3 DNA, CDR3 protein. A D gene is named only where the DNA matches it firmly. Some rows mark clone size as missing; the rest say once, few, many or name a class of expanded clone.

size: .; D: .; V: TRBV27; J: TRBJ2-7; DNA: TGTGCCAGCAGTTTACAAGGGGGCTACGAGCAGTACTTC; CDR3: CASSLQGGYEQYF
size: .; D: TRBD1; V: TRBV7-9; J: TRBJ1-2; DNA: TGTGCCAGCAGCTTACCCGAGGGGGCTGGCTACACCTTC; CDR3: CASSLPEGAGYTF
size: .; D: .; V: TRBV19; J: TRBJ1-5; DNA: TGTGCCAGTAGTATGGGCCCAGGGCTAAGCAATCAGCCCCAGCATTTT; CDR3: CASSMGPGLSNQPQHF
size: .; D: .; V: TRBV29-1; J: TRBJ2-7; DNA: TGCAGCGTAACAGGGTATTCCTACGAGCAGTACTTC; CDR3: CSVTGYSYEQYF
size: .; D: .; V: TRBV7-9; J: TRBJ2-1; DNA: TGTGCCAGCAGCCCGAACCCAGGGGGGCCCTACAATGAGCAGTTCTTC; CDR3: CASSPNPGGPYNEQFF
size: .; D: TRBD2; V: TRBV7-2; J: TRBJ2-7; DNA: TGTGCCAGCAGCGAGGGACTAGCGGGACTTTACGAGCAGTACTTC; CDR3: CASSEGLAGLYEQYF
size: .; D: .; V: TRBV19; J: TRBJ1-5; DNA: TGTGCCACCAGCAGGGTCAATCAGCCCCAGCATTTT; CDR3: CATSRVNQPQHF
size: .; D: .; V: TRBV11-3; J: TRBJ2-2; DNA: TGTGCCAGCGGCGCGGGCACCGGGGAGCTGTTTTTT; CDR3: CASGAGTGELFF
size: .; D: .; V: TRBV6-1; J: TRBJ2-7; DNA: TGTGCCAGCAGTGAAGTCGGGACCTCCTACGAGCAGTACTTC; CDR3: CASSEVGTSYEQYF
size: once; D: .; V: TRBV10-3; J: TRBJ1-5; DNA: TGTGCCATCAGTGAGTCCGGGTCGCAGAATCAGCCCCAGCATTTT; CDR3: CAISESGSQNQPQHF
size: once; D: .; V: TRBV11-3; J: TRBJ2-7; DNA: TGTGCCAGCAGCTTACGGGGTACCTCCTACGAGCAGTACTTC; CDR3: CASSLRGTSYEQYF
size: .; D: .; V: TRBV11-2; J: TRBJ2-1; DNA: TGTGCCAGCAGCTTAGTGGGGGCGGGACGGAGGGGTCACAATGATGAGCAGTTCTTC; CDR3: CASSLVGAGRRGHNDEQFF
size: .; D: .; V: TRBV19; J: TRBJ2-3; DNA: TGTGCCAGTAGTCCCAGGGAGAGCACAGATACGCAGTATTTT; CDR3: CASSPRESTDTQYF
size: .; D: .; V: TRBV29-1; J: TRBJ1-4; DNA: TGCAGCGTTGTGCGGGACGGATCTAATGAAAAACTGTTTTTT; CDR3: CSVVRDGSNEKLFF
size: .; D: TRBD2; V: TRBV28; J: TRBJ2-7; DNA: TGTGCCAGCAGTTTACCGACTAGCGTCAGCTCCTACGAGCAGTACTTC; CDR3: CASSLPTSVSSYEQYF
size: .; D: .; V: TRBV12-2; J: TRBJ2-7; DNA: TGTGCAAGTCGCTTAGCGTGTTTTGGGTCCTACGAGCAGTACTTC; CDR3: CASRLACFGSYEQYF